This T cell receptor (beta chain) was obtained from a study of CD8 T cells in ankylosing spondylitis. Of note for this clonotype: Its antigen remains unknown.

Study results and caveats: Reported data indicate significant enrichment of disease-linked clones within matched ankylosing spondylitis synovial fluid. Past studies reported some motif variants in reactive arthritis synovial fluid and blood. Seemingly characteristic of ankylosing spondylitis blood was a TCR beta motif consisting of about 8 highly homologous variants. The authors found the disease-linked clones to be CD8+ and relatively rare in peripheral blood.

Germline CDR1 SGHAT, CDR2 FQNNGV. The CDR3 runs to 15 residues. The V and J ends lost 10 bases and 1 base respectively, with 19 bases between them. 5'-RACE, quantitative and with molecular barcodes, yielded the TCR beta libraries. TCRdb re-called the 5' RACE reads through MiXCR, storing one row per CDR3 protein. The table includes about 800,000 distinct CDR3 sequences, 12% detected once. This TCR came from a male donor with ankylosing spondylitis. Sequencing was performed on blood, either unsorted or a sorted T cell fraction (not recorded which). The chain links TRBV11-2 to TRBJ1-1; D is uncertain. The CDR3 loop is CATLDRFAKNTEAFF. CDR3 DNA sequence: TGTGCCACCCTCGACCGATTTGCCAAGAACACTGAAGCTTTCTTT.